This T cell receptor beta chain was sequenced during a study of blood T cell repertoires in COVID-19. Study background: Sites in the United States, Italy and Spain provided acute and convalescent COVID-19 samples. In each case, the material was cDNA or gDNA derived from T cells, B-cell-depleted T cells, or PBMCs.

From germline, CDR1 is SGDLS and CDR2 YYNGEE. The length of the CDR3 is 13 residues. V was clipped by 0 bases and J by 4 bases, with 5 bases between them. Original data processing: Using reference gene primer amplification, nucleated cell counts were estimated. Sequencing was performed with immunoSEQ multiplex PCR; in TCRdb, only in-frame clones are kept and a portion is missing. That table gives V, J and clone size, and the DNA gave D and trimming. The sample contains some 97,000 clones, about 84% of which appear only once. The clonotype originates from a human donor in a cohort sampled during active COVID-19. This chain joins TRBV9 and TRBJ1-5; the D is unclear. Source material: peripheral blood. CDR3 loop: CASSVAQNQPQHF. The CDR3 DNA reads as TGTGCCAGCAGCGTAGCCCAAAATCAGCCCCAGCATTTT.